A selection of T cell receptor beta chains follows, all from one sample in a study of blood T cell repertoires in COVID-19. Profiled with immunoSEQ multiplex PCR; TCRdb holds only in-frame clones, not every one. In the table there are 200,000 to 250,000 clones, roughly 89% of which are singletons. The specimen sequenced was PBMCs or T cells enriched from blood (not recorded which). The receptors here all came from a man aged 30-40 years who had been exposed to COVID-19. Each CDR3 is given with its conserved first and last residue. A D gene is named only where the DNA matches it firmly. Clone sizes are given selectively: once, few, many, or a class where the clone is expanded.

clone size	V gene	D gene	J gene	CDR3 DNA	CDR3 protein
-	TRBV5-8	TRBD1	TRBJ1-2	TGTGCCAGCAGCTTGGATCTCCAGGGGGGTGACTATGGCTACACCTTC	CASSLDLQGGDYGYTF
-	TRBV20-1	TRBD2	TRBJ2-3	TGCAGTGCTAGTAACCCGGATAGCGGGGGAACAGATACGCAGTATTTT	CSASNPDSGGTDTQYF
-	TRBV5-8	TRBD1	TRBJ1-4	TGTGCCAGCAGCTCCGAGAGGGGGCTTAATGAAAAACTGTTTTTT	CASSSERGLNEKLFF
-	TRBV5-1	TRBD2	TRBJ2-1	TGCGCCAGCAGCTCGATACCGGGACTAGGGAACAATGAGCAGTTCTTC	CASSSIPGLGNNEQFF
-	TRBV5-6	-	TRBJ2-7	TGTGCCAGCAGCTTGGGGCAGGGTGCCGAGCAGTACTTC	CASSLGQGAEQYF
-	TRBV5-1	TRBD2	TRBJ2-3	TGCGCCAGCAGCACGACTAGCGGGGGGGAGGTATTTACGCAGTATTTT	CASSTTSGGEVFTQYF
-	TRBV4-1	TRBD1	TRBJ1-3	TGCGCCAGCAGCCTGGGACAGGGGAACACCATATATTTT	CASSLGQGNTIYF
-	TRBV29-1	TRBD1	TRBJ2-7	TGCAGCGCTAAGGACAGGCCAGACGAGCAGTACTTC	CSAKDRPDEQYF
-	TRBV5-1	TRBD2	TRBJ2-5	TGCGCCAGCAGCTCGACAGCGGGGCCAGGGGAGACCCAGTACTTC	CASSSTAGPGETQYF
-	TRBV11-3	-	TRBJ2-2	TGTGCCAGCAGCTTAGGACAGGAGTACACCGGGGAGCTGTTTTTT	CASSLGQEYTGELFF
-	TRBV11-2	-	TRBJ1-2	TGTGCCAGCAGCTCCTTGGGAGGGAGGGGCTATGGCTACACCTTC	CASSSLGGRGYGYTF
once	TRBV30	-	TRBJ1-6	TGTGCCTGGAGTCCCCGCGGAGACCCCTATAATTCACCCCTCCACTTT	CAWSPRGDPYNSPLHF
-	TRBV19	TRBD1	TRBJ1-4	TGTGCCAGTACCCAAGCCGGGACAGTATCTGAAAAACTGTTTTTT	CASTQAGTVSEKLFF
-	TRBV6-5	-	TRBJ1-6	TGTGCCATCGAATCGAGGGGGAATTCACCCCTCCACTTT	CAIESRGNSPLHF
-	TRBV7-9	TRBD2	TRBJ2-3	TGTGCCAGCAGCCAGAAGTTCGGGCGGGGGAGCACAGATACGCAGTATTTT	CASSQKFGRGSTDTQYF
once	TRBV19	TRBD1	TRBJ2-7	TGTGCCAGTAGTGGGGGACAGGGGTACGAGCAGTACTTC	CASSGGQGYEQYF